This T cell receptor (beta chain) was documented in a study of blood T cell repertoires in COVID-19. Study information: COVID-19 samples from acute and convalescent phases originated in the United States, Italy and Spain.

CDR1 is SGHKS and CDR2 is YYEKEE in the germline V gene (reference sequence). This CDR3 spans 16 amino acids. The germline V and J ends were trimmed by 8 bases and 2 bases, with 20 bases remaining between them. This clone was counted once. TCRdb keeps only in-frame clones here, not all; method: immunoSEQ multiplex PCR. This sample has about 110,000 clones; about 80% occur once, and the top ten carry roughly 4.3%. This sequence originates from a man between 65 and 80 years old with acute or convalescent COVID-19. The sequenced sample consisted of peripheral blood. The chain recombines TRBV5-5 with TRBJ2-1; D might be TRBD2 (6 bases). The CDR3 sequence is CASQQFWGVAYNEQFF. DNA for the CDR3: TGTGCCAGTCAGCAGTTTTGGGGGGTAGCCTACAATGAGCAGTTCTTC.